The entry that follows covers one T cell receptor (beta chain) sequence. A modified ARM-PCR protocol with three rounds of nested PCR amplified TCRbeta. Via MiXCR, TCRdb re-called the multiplex PCR reads, giving one row per CDR3 protein. Of about 110,000 distinct CDR3 sequences in the sample, about 61% are singletons; the top ten hold around 20%. The template was RNA from unsorted bulk tissue. This non-tumor lung sample came from over 3 cm beyond the tumor edge. The germline V gene has CDR1 MNHNS and CDR2 SASEGT. This CDR3 is 12 amino acids long. V gave up 2 bases and J gave up 14 bases; unmatched junction bases: 7. The sample comes from a study of tumor and adjacent non-tumor tissue in lung cancer.

Sequencing input: distant non-tumor lung tissue. The sequence came from a man in his fifties or sixties with non-small cell lung cancer. This chain joins TRBV6-1 and TRBJ1-2, with 8 bases that match TRBD1. Written as DNA, the CDR3 is TGTGCCAGCAGTGAAATGGACAGGGAGAAAACCTTC. Translation: CASSEMDREKTF.